These T cell receptor beta chains were read from a single sample in a study of shared clonotypes between healthy human individuals. Generated by immunoSEQ multiplex PCR, the TCRdb table keeps only in-frame clones and is missing some. The data hold about 980,000 clones, with 70% to 85% observed a single time. Sequencing was carried out using memory CD4+ T cells sorted from blood. All receptors derive from a man between 18 and 35 years old in good health. The CDR3 runs from the conserved cysteine through the conserved F or W. Each record gives: D gene, V gene, clone size, J gene, CDR3 DNA, CDR3 protein. D genes are given only for firm matches. Some rows have no size entry. The others give once, few or many, or a class for an expanded clone.

d_gene: -; v_gene: TRBV19; abundance: -; j_gene: TRBJ2-5; CDR3nt: TGTGCCAGTAGTATTACCGGGACACAAGAGACCCAGTACTTC; CDR3aa: CASSITGTQETQYF
d_gene: -; v_gene: TRBV2; abundance: -; j_gene: TRBJ2-2; CDR3nt: TGTGCCAGCAGTGAATCGGGCAGCACGACCGGGGAGCTGTTTTTT; CDR3aa: CASSESGSTTGELFF
d_gene: -; v_gene: TRBV21-1; abundance: -; j_gene: TRBJ1-5; CDR3nt: TGTGCCAGCTCGGCAGGGGGCTGGAATCAGCCCCAGCATTTT; CDR3aa: CASSAGGWNQPQHF
d_gene: -; v_gene: TRBV5-1; abundance: -; j_gene: TRBJ1-2; CDR3nt: TGCGCCAGCAGCTGGGACGGTAACTATGGCTACACCTTC; CDR3aa: CASSWDGNYGYTF
d_gene: TRBD2; v_gene: TRBV9; abundance: -; j_gene: TRBJ2-2; CDR3nt: TGTGCCAGCAGCGTAGGGGGGACTAGCAGCAAGGCGAGCGGGGAGCTGTTTTTT; CDR3aa: CASSVGGTSSKASGELFF
d_gene: TRBD1; v_gene: TRBV28; abundance: -; j_gene: TRBJ1-2; CDR3nt: TGTGCCAGCAGTTTGGCCTCGGGACAGGGGGCAAACTATGGCTACACCTTC; CDR3aa: CASSLASGQGANYGYTF
d_gene: -; v_gene: TRBV6-1; abundance: few; j_gene: TRBJ1-2; CDR3nt: TGTGCCAGCAGTGAAGTAGTAGGGTTTGGCTACACCTTC; CDR3aa: CASSEVVGFGYTF
d_gene: TRBD1; v_gene: TRBV2; abundance: once; j_gene: TRBJ1-6; CDR3nt: TGTGCCAGCAGTGGGACAGGTGATTATAATTCACCCCTCCACTTT; CDR3aa: CASSGTGDYNSPLHF
d_gene: TRBD1; v_gene: TRBV6-1; abundance: -; j_gene: TRBJ1-3; CDR3nt: TGTGCCAGCAGTGTTCGGCGTAACGCAGGGGGAGGAAACACCATATATTTT; CDR3aa: CASSVRRNAGGGNTIYF
d_gene: -; v_gene: TRBV29-1; abundance: -; j_gene: TRBJ2-3; CDR3nt: TGCAGCGCGAAGCCCGAGACAGTCCTCACAGATACGCAGTATTTT; CDR3aa: CSAKPETVLTDTQYF
d_gene: TRBD2; v_gene: TRBV11-3; abundance: -; j_gene: TRBJ2-2; CDR3nt: TGTGCCAGCAGCCGATCATCGGGCGGGAGGGCCATCGGGGAGCTGTTTTTT; CDR3aa: CASSRSSGGRAIGELFF
d_gene: -; v_gene: TRBV28; abundance: -; j_gene: TRBJ2-7; CDR3nt: TGTGCCAGCAGTTTAGTTGGGGGAAGCTACGAGCAGTACTTC; CDR3aa: CASSLVGGSYEQYF
d_gene: TRBD2; v_gene: TRBV7-2; abundance: -; j_gene: TRBJ2-3; CDR3nt: TGTGCCAGCACCCGACTAGCGGGAGTATCAGATACGCAGTATTTT; CDR3aa: CASTRLAGVSDTQYF
d_gene: -; v_gene: TRBV11-2; abundance: -; j_gene: TRBJ2-2; CDR3nt: TGTGCCAGCAGCTTTTCCTCGAACACCGGGGAGCTGTTTTTT; CDR3aa: CASSFSSNTGELFF
d_gene: -; v_gene: TRBV9; abundance: -; j_gene: TRBJ2-3; CDR3nt: TGTGCCAGCAGTCGTGGCACAGATACGCAGTATTTT; CDR3aa: CASSRGTDTQYF
d_gene: -; v_gene: TRBV7-2; abundance: once; j_gene: TRBJ2-7; CDR3nt: TGTGCCAGCAGCTTAGGAGGGAGCCTCTCCTACGAGCAGTACTTC; CDR3aa: CASSLGGSLSYEQYF
d_gene: -; v_gene: TRBV4-1; abundance: -; j_gene: TRBJ2-5; CDR3nt: TGCGCCAGCAGCCAAGATCCTCCCCGAGGGAAGGGAGAGACCCAGTACTTC; CDR3aa: CASSQDPPRGKGETQYF
d_gene: -; v_gene: TRBV19; abundance: -; j_gene: TRBJ1-1; CDR3nt: TGTGCCAGTAGTTATGGGAGATACAGAACTGAAGCTTTCTTT; CDR3aa: CASSYGRYRTEAFF
d_gene: -; v_gene: TRBV5-5; abundance: -; j_gene: TRBJ1-2; CDR3nt: TGTGCCAGCAGCCCCCGGGGCGGGGCAGGGAACTATGGCTACACCTTC; CDR3aa: CASSPRGGAGNYGYTF
d_gene: TRBD2; v_gene: TRBV11-3; abundance: -; j_gene: TRBJ2-1; CDR3nt: TGTGCCAGCAGCTCTACGGGAGGGCGCAATGAGCAGTTCTTC; CDR3aa: CASSSTGGRNEQFF
d_gene: -; v_gene: TRBV30; abundance: -; j_gene: TRBJ1-5; CDR3nt: TGTGCCTGGACGGGGGGGGGCGGTCAGCCCCAGCATTTT; CDR3aa: CAWTGGGGQPQHF
d_gene: -; v_gene: TRBV5-6; abundance: -; j_gene: TRBJ1-4; CDR3nt: TGTGCCAGCAGCCCGGGCAGCCAGGGCAGAGGTAATGAAAAACTGTTTTTT; CDR3aa: CASSPGSQGRGNEKLFF
d_gene: -; v_gene: TRBV2; abundance: -; j_gene: TRBJ2-6; CDR3nt: TGTGCCAGCAGAGGGAGTCGGACGGGCTCTGGGGCCAACGTCCTGACTTTC; CDR3aa: CASRGSRTGSGANVLTF
d_gene: TRBD1; v_gene: TRBV4-1; abundance: -; j_gene: TRBJ2-7; CDR3nt: TGCGCCAGCAGCCAAGGGACAGGGGGAAGACCCAGGGCCTCTTACGAGCAGTACTTC; CDR3aa: CASSQGTGGRPRASYEQYF
d_gene: TRBD1; v_gene: TRBV11-2; abundance: few; j_gene: TRBJ1-2; CDR3nt: TGTGCCAGCAGCATTTCAGGGGGCGGTAGGGGCTACACCTTC; CDR3aa: CASSISGGGRGYTF
d_gene: -; v_gene: TRBV5-4; abundance: -; j_gene: TRBJ2-7; CDR3nt: TGTGCCAGCAGCTCGGGCGGGCTCCTTAGCTCCTACGAGCAGTACTTC; CDR3aa: CASSSGGLLSSYEQYF
d_gene: -; v_gene: TRBV29-1; abundance: -; j_gene: TRBJ1-1; CDR3nt: TGCAGCGTTGAAGGGTCCATCGGCCGGCAGGCGAGCCCTGAAGCTTTCTTT; CDR3aa: CSVEGSIGRQASPEAFF
d_gene: -; v_gene: TRBV9; abundance: -; j_gene: TRBJ1-3; CDR3nt: TGTGCCAGCAGCGTAGGGCCGGGCTCTGGAAACACCATATATTTT; CDR3aa: CASSVGPGSGNTIYF
d_gene: -; v_gene: TRBV2; abundance: -; j_gene: TRBJ2-6; CDR3nt: TGTGCCAGCAGTGGCCAGGGAAAGGGCTCTGGGGCCAACGTCCTGACTTTC; CDR3aa: CASSGQGKGSGANVLTF
d_gene: -; v_gene: TRBV2; abundance: few; j_gene: TRBJ1-2; CDR3nt: TGTGCCAGCAGTGAAGGGGTGGCTGGCTACACCTTC; CDR3aa: CASSEGVAGYTF
d_gene: -; v_gene: TRBV10-3; abundance: -; j_gene: TRBJ1-1; CDR3nt: TGTGCCATCAGTGATAGCGACCGCCGGGGCTCGGGTGAAGCTTTCTTT; CDR3aa: CAISDSDRRGSGEAFF
d_gene: -; v_gene: TRBV5-1; abundance: -; j_gene: TRBJ1-3; CDR3nt: TGCGCCAGCAGCCCGTCAGGGGTAACTGGAAACACCATATATTTT; CDR3aa: CASSPSGVTGNTIYF
d_gene: -; v_gene: TRBV2; abundance: -; j_gene: TRBJ2-3; CDR3nt: TGTGCCAGCAGCCAAACAGGTCTCTCCACAGATACGCAGTATTTT; CDR3aa: CASSQTGLSTDTQYF
d_gene: -; v_gene: TRBV6-6; abundance: -; j_gene: TRBJ2-5; CDR3nt: TGTGCCAGCAGCCTGGACCCACAAGAGACCCAGTACTTC; CDR3aa: CASSLDPQETQYF
d_gene: -; v_gene: TRBV5-4; abundance: -; j_gene: TRBJ1-1; CDR3nt: TGTGCCAGCAGCTCCTCGTGGACGAACCCTATGAACACTGAAGCTTTCTTT; CDR3aa: CASSSSWTNPMNTEAFF
d_gene: TRBD2; v_gene: TRBV2; abundance: -; j_gene: TRBJ2-3; CDR3nt: TGTGCCAGCAAGAGGAGCGGCGGGGGAGATACGCAGTATTTT; CDR3aa: CASKRSGGGDTQYF
d_gene: TRBD2; v_gene: TRBV5-1; abundance: -; j_gene: TRBJ2-3; CDR3nt: TGCGCCAGCAGCTATTCTAGCGGGAGGGGCACAGATACGCAGTATTTT; CDR3aa: CASSYSSGRGTDTQYF
d_gene: -; v_gene: TRBV9; abundance: -; j_gene: TRBJ2-7; CDR3nt: TGTGCCAGCAGGGAATCCTACGAGCAGTACTTC; CDR3aa: CASRESYEQYF
d_gene: -; v_gene: TRBV9; abundance: -; j_gene: TRBJ2-5; CDR3nt: TGTGCCAGCAGCGTATCGGATAGGCTGGTAGAGACCCAGTACTTC; CDR3aa: CASSVSDRLVETQYF
d_gene: TRBD1; v_gene: TRBV29-1; abundance: -; j_gene: TRBJ1-1; CDR3nt: TGCAGCGTCGGGACAGGGGAGATGAACACTGAAGCTTTCTTT; CDR3aa: CSVGTGEMNTEAFF
d_gene: TRBD1; v_gene: TRBV9; abundance: -; j_gene: TRBJ2-1; CDR3nt: TGTGCCAGCAGCAGACGACAGGGACAGGTGCAGTTCTTC; CDR3aa: CASSRRQGQVQFF
d_gene: -; v_gene: TRBV10-3; abundance: few; j_gene: TRBJ2-7; CDR3nt: TGTGCCATCCGAAACGACAGGAGCTCCTACGAGCAGTACTTC; CDR3aa: CAIRNDRSSYEQYF
d_gene: TRBD2; v_gene: TRBV5-1; abundance: -; j_gene: TRBJ2-1; CDR3nt: TGCGCCAGCAGCGAGACTAGCGGGGGAGCGAATGAGCAGTTCTTC; CDR3aa: CASSETSGGANEQFF
d_gene: TRBD1; v_gene: TRBV5-1; abundance: -; j_gene: TRBJ2-7; CDR3nt: TGCGCCAGCAGCAAACTAGGGACAGGGGACGAGCAGTACTTC; CDR3aa: CASSKLGTGDEQYF
d_gene: -; v_gene: TRBV2; abundance: -; j_gene: TRBJ2-2; CDR3nt: TGTGCCAGCAGTGACGGGGGCGGGGAGCTGTTTTTT; CDR3aa: CASSDGGGELFF
d_gene: -; v_gene: TRBV18; abundance: -; j_gene: TRBJ1-5; CDR3nt: TGTGCCAGCTCACAAACAGCCGATAAGCCCCAGCATTTT; CDR3aa: CASSQTADKPQHF
d_gene: -; v_gene: TRBV11-2; abundance: -; j_gene: TRBJ2-1; CDR3nt: TGTGCCAGCGGTGCAGGCTACAATGAGCAGTTCTTC; CDR3aa: CASGAGYNEQFF
d_gene: TRBD1; v_gene: TRBV6-5; abundance: -; j_gene: TRBJ2-2; CDR3nt: TGTGCCGCAGGACAGGGGTTGAACACCGGGGAGCTGTTTTTT; CDR3aa: CAAGQGLNTGELFF
d_gene: -; v_gene: TRBV7-2; abundance: many; j_gene: TRBJ2-1; CDR3nt: TGTGCCAGCAGCGCCGGACGGAATGAGCAGTTCTTC; CDR3aa: CASSAGRNEQFF
d_gene: -; v_gene: TRBV5-1; abundance: -; j_gene: TRBJ1-4; CDR3nt: TGCGCCAGCAGCGAGAACAGTGCAACTAATGAAAAACTGTTTTTT; CDR3aa: CASSENSATNEKLFF
d_gene: -; v_gene: TRBV30; abundance: -; j_gene: TRBJ2-1; CDR3nt: TGTGCCTGGGCTGGGGTGATCGATGAGCAGTTCTTC; CDR3aa: CAWAGVIDEQFF
d_gene: -; v_gene: TRBV2; abundance: -; j_gene: TRBJ2-2; CDR3nt: TGTGCCAGCAGGCCGGAGAACACCGGGGAGCTGTTTTTT; CDR3aa: CASRPENTGELFF
d_gene: -; v_gene: TRBV19; abundance: -; j_gene: TRBJ2-2; CDR3nt: TGTGCCAGTAGTATCGACAGTCGAAACACCGGGGAGCTGTTTTTT; CDR3aa: CASSIDSRNTGELFF
d_gene: -; v_gene: TRBV10-2; abundance: -; j_gene: TRBJ1-5; CDR3nt: TGCGCCAGCAGGTGGGGGGCCTCAAATCAGCCCCAGCATTTT; CDR3aa: CASRWGASNQPQHF
d_gene: TRBD1; v_gene: TRBV6-1; abundance: -; j_gene: TRBJ2-3; CDR3nt: TGTGCCAGCGGGACAGGGGCCACAGATACGCAGTATTTT; CDR3aa: CASGTGATDTQYF